This is a list of T cell receptor beta chains from one sample in a study of OX40 agonist ivuxolimab in advanced cancers. This table comes from immunoSEQ multiplex PCR, and its TCRdb copy is limited to in-frame clones, with some not included. The sample has 65,000 to 90,000 clones; around 85% are singletons. This sample comprised CD4+ or CD8+ T cells sorted from blood, obtained in a trial of the OX40 agonist ivuxolimab. The receptors shown here come from an adult with an advanced solid tumor such as melanoma, head and neck, liver or kidney cancer. The CDR3 runs from the conserved cysteine through the conserved F or W. The D gene is left open where the match is weak. Expanded clones are given a class, and other clones once, few, many or no size at all.

d_gene: TRBD2
abundance: NA
j_gene: TRBJ2-5
v_gene: TRBV11-1
CDR3aa: CASSFTSGVHQETQYF
CDR3nt: TGTGCCAGCAGCTTCACTAGCGGGGTTCACCAAGAGACCCAGTACTTC

d_gene: NA
abundance: NA
j_gene: TRBJ2-5
v_gene: TRBV18
CDR3aa: CASSPGGETQYF
CDR3nt: TGTGCCAGCTCACCAGGGGGGGAGACCCAGTACTTC

d_gene: NA
abundance: NA
j_gene: TRBJ1-6
v_gene: TRBV5-4
CDR3aa: CASSGSWLSPLHF
CDR3nt: TGTGCCAGCAGCGGAAGCTGGTTGTCACCCCTCCACTTT

d_gene: TRBD1
abundance: NA
j_gene: TRBJ1-1
v_gene: TRBV5-4
CDR3aa: CASSLVGTGYTEAFF
CDR3nt: TGTGCCAGCAGCTTAGTTGGGACAGGGTACACTGAAGCTTTCTTT

d_gene: NA
abundance: NA
j_gene: TRBJ1-4
v_gene: TRBV5-4
CDR3aa: CASSEQGRWGEKLFF
CDR3nt: TGTGCCAGCAGCGAGCAGGGGCGTTGGGGTGAAAAACTGTTTTTT

d_gene: NA
abundance: NA
j_gene: TRBJ2-3
v_gene: TRBV6-5
CDR3aa: CASRPGPGRTDTQYF
CDR3nt: TGTGCCAGCAGGCCCGGGCCGGGTCGGACAGATACGCAGTATTTT

d_gene: TRBD1
abundance: NA
j_gene: TRBJ1-3
v_gene: TRBV7-9
CDR3aa: CASSLAPGQGDGNTIYF
CDR3nt: TGTGCCAGCAGCTTAGCCCCGGGACAGGGAGATGGAAACACCATATATTTT

d_gene: NA
abundance: NA
j_gene: TRBJ2-1
v_gene: TRBV6-5
CDR3aa: CASRSRPDEQFF
CDR3nt: TGTGCCAGCAGGTCCCGACCCGATGAGCAGTTCTTC

d_gene: NA
abundance: once
j_gene: TRBJ1-1
v_gene: TRBV6-1
CDR3aa: CASRPRPEGGTEAFF
CDR3nt: TGTGCCAGCAGACCCCGGCCGGAGGGCGGCACTGAAGCTTTCTTT

d_gene: NA
abundance: NA
j_gene: TRBJ2-2
v_gene: TRBV6-1
CDR3aa: CASSERWRGGTGELFF
CDR3nt: TGTGCCAGCAGTGAAAGGTGGCGGGGAGGCACCGGGGAGCTGTTTTTT

d_gene: TRBD2
abundance: NA
j_gene: TRBJ2-5
v_gene: TRBV15
CDR3aa: CATSRRLAGGETQYF
CDR3nt: TGTGCCACCAGCAGACGACTAGCGGGGGGAGAGACCCAGTACTTC